The sequence of this TCR beta chain was determined in a study of T cells expressing NK-cell markers. Study-level information: The TCR beta repertoires were obtained from sorted CD3+CD56+NKG2C+, CD3+CD56+NKG2C- and CD3+CD56-NKG2C+ T cells.

The study's findings and limits: Six donors had dominant NKG2C+ clonotypes that comprised roughly 1.0-7.5% of their CD8+ T cells.

This CDR3 spans 12 amino acids. Concerning this clonotype itself: Antigen unknown.

5'RACE template switching with UMIs produced the TCR beta cDNA. Using the 5' RACE reads, TCRdb records one entry per CDR3 protein without DNA. The listing contains about 260,000 distinct CDR3 sequences. The clonotype was recovered from a man between 18 and 35 years old in good health. The rearrangement joins TRBV12-3 or TRBV12-4 to TRBJ2-1; TCRdb proposes TRBD1, but this gene call is untestable without DNA. The sample comprised blood T cells: a sorted CD56 or NKG2C T cell subset, CD4+ or CD8+ T cells, or bulk PBMC T cells (not recorded which). The CDR3 spells CASSSPINEQFF.